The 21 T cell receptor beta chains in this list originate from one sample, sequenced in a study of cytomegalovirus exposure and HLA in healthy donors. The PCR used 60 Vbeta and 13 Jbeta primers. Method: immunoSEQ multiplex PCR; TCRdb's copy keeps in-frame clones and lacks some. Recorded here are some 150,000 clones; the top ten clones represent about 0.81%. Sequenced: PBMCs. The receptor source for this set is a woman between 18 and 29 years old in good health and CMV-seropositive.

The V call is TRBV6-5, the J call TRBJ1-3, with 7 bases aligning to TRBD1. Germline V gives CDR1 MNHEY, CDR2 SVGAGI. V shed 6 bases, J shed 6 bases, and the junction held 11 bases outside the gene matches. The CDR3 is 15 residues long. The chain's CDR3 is CASRNIRDSLNTIYF. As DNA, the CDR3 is TGTGCCAGCAGAAACATCCGGGACAGTCTAAACACCATATATTTT.

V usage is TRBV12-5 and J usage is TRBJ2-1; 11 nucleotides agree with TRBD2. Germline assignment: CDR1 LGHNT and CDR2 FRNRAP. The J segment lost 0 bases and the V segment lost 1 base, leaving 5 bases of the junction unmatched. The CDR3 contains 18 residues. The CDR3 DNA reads TGTGCTAGTGGTTTGGGTCTAGCGGGGGGTAGCTCCTACAATGAGCAGTTCTTC. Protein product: CASGLGLAGGSSYNEQFF.

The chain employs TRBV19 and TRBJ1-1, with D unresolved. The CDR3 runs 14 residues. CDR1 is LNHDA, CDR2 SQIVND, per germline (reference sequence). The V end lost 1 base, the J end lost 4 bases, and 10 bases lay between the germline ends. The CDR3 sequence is CASSIVARGTEAFF. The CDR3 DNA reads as TGTGCCAGTAGTATAGTAGCGCGGGGCACTGAAGCTTTCTTT.

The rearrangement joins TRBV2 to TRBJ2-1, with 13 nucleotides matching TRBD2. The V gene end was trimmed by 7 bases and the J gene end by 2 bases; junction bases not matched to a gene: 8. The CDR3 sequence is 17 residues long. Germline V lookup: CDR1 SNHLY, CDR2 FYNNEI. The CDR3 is CASKGTSGMSTYNEQFF. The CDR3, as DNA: TGTGCCAGCAAGGGGACTAGCGGGATGAGCACCTACAATGAGCAGTTCTTC.

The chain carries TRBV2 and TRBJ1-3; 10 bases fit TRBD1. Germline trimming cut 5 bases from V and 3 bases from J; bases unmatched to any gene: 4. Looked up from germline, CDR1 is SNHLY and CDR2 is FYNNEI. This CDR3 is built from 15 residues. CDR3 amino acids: CASSKDRGVGNTIYF. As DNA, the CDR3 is TGTGCCAGCAGTAAGGACAGGGGGGTTGGAAACACCATATATTTT.

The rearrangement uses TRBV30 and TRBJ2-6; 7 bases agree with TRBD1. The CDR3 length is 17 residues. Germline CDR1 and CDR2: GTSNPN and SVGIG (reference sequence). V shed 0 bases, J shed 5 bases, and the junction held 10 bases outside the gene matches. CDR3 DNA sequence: TGTGCCTGGAGTGTAAGGGGGCGGTATATTAGGGCCAACGTCCTGACTTTC. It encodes CAWSVRGRYIRANVLTF.

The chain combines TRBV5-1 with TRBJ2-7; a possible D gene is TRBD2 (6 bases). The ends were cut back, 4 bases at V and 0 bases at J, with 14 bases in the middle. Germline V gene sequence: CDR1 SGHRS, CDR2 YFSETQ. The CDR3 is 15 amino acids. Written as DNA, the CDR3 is TGCGCCAGCAGCCCGGTTGGGGGGTCCTCCTACGAGCAGTACTTC. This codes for CASSPVGGSSYEQYF.

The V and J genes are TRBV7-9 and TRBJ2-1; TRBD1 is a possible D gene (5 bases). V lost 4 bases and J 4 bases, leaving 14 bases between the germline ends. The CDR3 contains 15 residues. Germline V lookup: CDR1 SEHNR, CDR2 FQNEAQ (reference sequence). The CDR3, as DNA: TGTGCCAGCAGCTGGGGCCCGGTGTCGTACAATGAGCAGTTCTTC. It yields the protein CASSWGPVSYNEQFF. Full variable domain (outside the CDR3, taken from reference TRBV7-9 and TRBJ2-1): DTGVSQNPRHKITKRGQNVTFRCDPISEHNRLYWYRQTLGQGPEFLTYFQNEAQLEKSRLLSDRFSAERPKGSFSTLEIQRTEQGDSAMYLCASSWGPVSYNEQFFGPGTRLTVL.

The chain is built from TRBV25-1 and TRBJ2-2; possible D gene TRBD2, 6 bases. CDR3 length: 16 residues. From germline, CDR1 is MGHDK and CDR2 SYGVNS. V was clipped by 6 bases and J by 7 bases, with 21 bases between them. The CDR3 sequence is CASSFLASVGNGELFF. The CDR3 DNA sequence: TGTGCCAGCAGCTTTCTGGCTAGCGTCGGGAACGGGGAGCTGTTTTTT. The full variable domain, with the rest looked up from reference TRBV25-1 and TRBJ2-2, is EADIYQTPRYLVIGTGKKITLECSQTMGHDKMYWYQQDPGMELHLIHYSYGVNSTEKGDLSSESTVSRIRTEHFPLTLESARPSHTSQYLCASSFLASVGNGELFFGEGSRLTVL.

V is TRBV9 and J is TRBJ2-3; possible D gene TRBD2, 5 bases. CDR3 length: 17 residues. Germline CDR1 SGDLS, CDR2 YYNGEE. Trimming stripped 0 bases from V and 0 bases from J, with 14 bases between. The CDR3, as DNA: TGTGCCAGCAGCGTAGGGGTCGGGGTATCTAGCACAGATACGCAGTATTTT. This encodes CASSVGVGVSSTDTQYF.

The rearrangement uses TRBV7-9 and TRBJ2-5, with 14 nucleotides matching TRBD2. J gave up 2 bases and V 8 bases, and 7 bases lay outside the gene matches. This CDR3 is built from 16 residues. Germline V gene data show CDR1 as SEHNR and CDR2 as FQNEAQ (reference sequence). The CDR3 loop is CASVTSGRGGQETQYF. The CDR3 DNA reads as TGTGCCAGCGTGACTAGCGGGAGGGGGGGTCAAGAGACCCAGTACTTC. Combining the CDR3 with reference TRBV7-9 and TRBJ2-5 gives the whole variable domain DTGVSQNPRHKITKRGQNVTFRCDPISEHNRLYWYRQTLGQGPEFLTYFQNEAQLEKSRLLSDRFSAERPKGSFSTLEIQRTEQGDSAMYLCASVTSGRGGQETQYFGPGTRLLVL.

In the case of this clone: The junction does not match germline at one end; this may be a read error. The CDR3 DNA is TGTGTCAGCAGCCTGGGACTCGTAGAGACCCAGTACTTC. It specifies CVSSLGLVETQYF. This chain uses TRBV5-6 with TRBJ2-5; weak D call: TRBD2 (6 bases). CDR1 is SGHDT and CDR2 is YYEEEE in the germline V gene. This CDR3 region has 13 residues.

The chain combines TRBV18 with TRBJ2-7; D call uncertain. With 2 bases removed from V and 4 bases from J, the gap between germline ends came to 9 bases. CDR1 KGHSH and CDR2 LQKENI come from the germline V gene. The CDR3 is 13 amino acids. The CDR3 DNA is TGTGCCAGCTCACCAGGCACCGGGTACGAGCAGTACTTC. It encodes CASSPGTGYEQYF.

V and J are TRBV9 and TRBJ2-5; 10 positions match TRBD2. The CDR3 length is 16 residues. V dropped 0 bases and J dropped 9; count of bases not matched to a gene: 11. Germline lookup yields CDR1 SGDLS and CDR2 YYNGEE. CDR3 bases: TGTGCCAGCAGCGTAGGACTAGCGGGCACGAGGTTGTCCCAGTACTTC. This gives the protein CASSVGLAGTRLSQYF.

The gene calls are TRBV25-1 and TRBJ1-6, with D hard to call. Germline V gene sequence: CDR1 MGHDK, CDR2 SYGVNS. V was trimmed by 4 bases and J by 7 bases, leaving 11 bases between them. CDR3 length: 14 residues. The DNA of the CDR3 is TGTGCCAGCAGTGGGTCAGGAACGAATTCACCCCTCCACTTT. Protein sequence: CASSGSGTNSPLHF.

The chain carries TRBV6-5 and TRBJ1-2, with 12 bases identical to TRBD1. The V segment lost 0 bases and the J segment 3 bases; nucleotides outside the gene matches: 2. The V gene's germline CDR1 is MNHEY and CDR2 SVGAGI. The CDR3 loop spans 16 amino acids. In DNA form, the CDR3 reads TGTGCCAGCAGTTACTCCGGGACAGGGGGCTACTATGGCTACACCTTC. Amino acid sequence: CASSYSGTGGYYGYTF.

CDR3 region: CASSSTGAYEQYF. For the CDR3, the DNA is TGTGCCAGCAGTTCTACAGGGGCCTACGAGCAGTACTTC. The J gene is TRBJ2-7, the V gene TRBV5-5; 7 bases map to TRBD1. Germline V gene data show CDR1 as SGHKS and CDR2 as YYEKEE (reference sequence). J was trimmed by 2 bases and V by 5 bases; bases with no gene match: 4. The CDR3 runs 13 residues.

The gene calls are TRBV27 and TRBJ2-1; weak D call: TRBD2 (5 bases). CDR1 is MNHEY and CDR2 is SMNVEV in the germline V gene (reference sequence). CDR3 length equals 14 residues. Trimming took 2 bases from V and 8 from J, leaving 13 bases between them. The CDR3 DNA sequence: TGTGCCAGCAGTTTACGGGGTACGAGGGATGAGCAGTTCTTC. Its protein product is CASSLRGTRDEQFF.

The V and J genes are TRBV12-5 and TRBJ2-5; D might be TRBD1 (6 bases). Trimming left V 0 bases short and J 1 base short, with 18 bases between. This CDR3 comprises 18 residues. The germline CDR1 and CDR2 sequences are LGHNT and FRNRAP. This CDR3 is CASGLVLTDSGFQETQYF. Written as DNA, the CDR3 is TGTGCTAGTGGTTTGGTCCTCACGGACAGCGGATTCCAAGAGACCCAGTACTTC.

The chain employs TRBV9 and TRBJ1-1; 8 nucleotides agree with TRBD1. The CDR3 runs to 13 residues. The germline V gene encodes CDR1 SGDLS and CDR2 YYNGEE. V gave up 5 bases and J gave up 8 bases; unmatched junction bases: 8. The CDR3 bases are TGTGCCAGCAGTCCTGACAGGGGCGAGGAAGCTTTCTTT. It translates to CASSPDRGEEAFF.

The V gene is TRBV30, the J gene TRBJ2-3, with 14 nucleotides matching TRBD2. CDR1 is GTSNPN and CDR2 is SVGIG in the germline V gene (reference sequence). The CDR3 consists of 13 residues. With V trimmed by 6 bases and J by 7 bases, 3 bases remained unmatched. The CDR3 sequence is CACGLAGGNTQYF. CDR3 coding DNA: TGTGCCTGTGGACTAGCGGGGGGAAATACGCAGTATTTT.